The source of this T cell receptor (beta chain) is a study of human T cells and chemical hapten exposure. Findings of the study overall: Having alopecia, the donors may differ immunologically from healthy people.

The CDR3 contains 14 residues. J gave up 4 bases and V 4 bases, and 5 bases lay outside the gene matches. The V gene's germline CDR1 is SGHTA and CDR2 FQGNSA. This clonotype turned up a few times. What it binds is not known. MiXCR, applied by TCRdb to the RACE reads, yields one record per CDR3 protein. The sample contains tens of thousands of distinct CDR3 sequences, around 9.5% of which appear only once. This sample's time point: patch test 2, 6 weeks after DPC sensitization. Treatment: therapeutic diphenylcyclopropenone sensitization with weekly scalp DPC. V gene TRBV7-2 combines with J gene TRBJ2-7; TRBD2 agrees at 9 bases. This receptor was taken from a woman aged 45 to 65 with alopecia areata. Some clones in this sample may be carry-over from other donors' samples. Sample: whole blood, taken in connection with sensitization to the hapten diphenylcyclopropenone (DPC). CDR3 residues: CASSSTSGAYEQYF. CDR3 DNA: TGTGCCAGCAGCTCGACTAGCGGAGCTTACGAGCAGTACTTC.